The next 9 T cell receptor beta chains were all read from a single sample in a study of blood T cell repertoires in COVID-19. Generated by immunoSEQ multiplex PCR, the TCRdb table keeps only in-frame clones and is missing some. Of around 240,000 clones listed, approximately 80% were seen once; the top ten hold less than 8%. Sequences were obtained from peripheral blood. These receptors came from a woman between 45 and 60 years old with acute or convalescent COVID-19.

The chain has TRBV2 and TRBJ1-2, with D possibly TRBD1 on 5 matching bases. The germline V and J ends were trimmed by 11 bases and 5 bases, with 15 bases remaining between them. The CDR3 extends over 12 amino acids. The germline gives CDR1 SNHLY, CDR2 FYNNEI. CDR3 nucleotide sequence: TGTGCCGGGGGGAGGGGTAGTTATGGCTACACCTTC. Its translation is CAGGRGSYGYTF.

This clone has just a few counts. This chain uses TRBV19 with TRBJ2-1; D is perhaps TRBD2 (5 bases). Trimming took 2 bases from V and 0 from J, leaving 14 bases between them. CDR3 length: 17 residues. The germline V gene encodes CDR1 LNHDA and CDR2 SQIVND (reference sequence). CDR3 sequence (DNA): TGTGCCAGTAGTATAATCCGCCGGGATCTCTCCTACAATGAGCAGTTCTTC. Its translation: CASSIIRRDLSYNEQFF.

The chain recombines TRBV25-1 with TRBJ2-7, with 12 nucleotides matching TRBD2. This CDR3 region has 15 residues. Germline V gene sequence: CDR1 MGHDK, CDR2 SYGVNS. V lost 5 bases, J lost 4 bases, and 6 bases stayed unmatched. The CDR3 nucleotides read TGTGCCAGCAGTAAAACCCTAGCGGGGGGGTACGAGCAGTACTTC. Amino acid sequence: CASSKTLAGGYEQYF.

The chain is built from TRBV7-2 and TRBJ1-2, with 9 nucleotides matching TRBD1. This CDR3 is built from 13 residues. After removal of 3 bases from V and 7 bases from J, the junction contained 3 bases not matched to a gene. Looked up from germline, CDR1 is SGHTA and CDR2 is FQGNSA. CDR3 loop: CASSFGTGTGYTF. The CDR3 region has the DNA TGTGCCAGCAGCTTCGGGACAGGGACTGGCTACACCTTC. Complete variable domain (other parts from reference TRBV7-2 and TRBJ1-2): GAGVSQSPSNKVTEKGKDVELRCDPISGHTALYWYRQSLGQGLEFLIYFQGNSAPDKSGLPSDRFSAERTGGSVSTLTIQRTQQEDSAVYLCASSFGTGTGYTFGSGTRLTVV.

J is TRBJ2-1 and V is TRBV5-4; D is perhaps TRBD2 (6 bases). Germline CDR1 SGHNT, CDR2 YYREEE (reference sequence). CDR3 length equals 17 residues. Trimming took off 3 bases at V and 0 bases at J, with 16 bases between the two ends. CDR3 DNA: TGTGCCAGCAGCTCGGGGGTAGGGTTGAGCTCCTACAATGAGCAGTTCTTC. Protein: CASSSGVGLSSYNEQFF.

This clone came up once. The genes are TRBV5-1 and TRBJ2-3; TRBD1 might be the D (6 bases). The CDR3 consists of 15 residues. Trimming left V 0 bases short and J 2 bases short, with 10 bases between. Looked up from germline, CDR1 is SGHRS and CDR2 is YFSETQ. This CDR3 is CASSLDGQPTDTQYF. The DNA for the CDR3 is TGCGCCAGCAGCTTGGATGGACAGCCCACAGATACGCAGTATTTT.

This clone has just a few counts. The CDR3 here is CASSPTGSGNTIYF. The CDR3 nucleotides read TGTGCCAGCAGTCCCACAGGGTCAGGAAACACCATATATTTT. The chain employs TRBV28 and TRBJ1-3, with a tentative D call TRBD1 (6 bases). CDR1 MDHEN and CDR2 SYDVKM come from the germline V gene. The CDR3 contains 14 residues. Deletions cut 5 bases from V and 4 bases from J, with 12 bases between.

The sample holds one count of this clone. The J gene is TRBJ2-7, the V gene TRBV6-5; D remains unclear. Looked up from germline, CDR1 is MNHEY and CDR2 is SVGAGI. Trimming left V 2 bases short and J 1 base short, with 6 bases between. There are 13 residues in the CDR3. The CDR3 spells CASSYGQSYEQYF. CDR3 coding DNA: TGTGCCAGCAGTTACGGGCAGTCCTACGAGCAGTACTTC.

A few counts support this clone. The genes are TRBV19 and TRBJ2-1; D is perhaps TRBD2 (7 bases). The germline CDR1 and CDR2 sequences are LNHDA and SQIVND (reference sequence). Trimming took 3 bases from V and 1 from J, leaving 13 bases between them. This CDR3 contains 16 residues. This chain's CDR3 is CASSMPGGPSYNEQFF. DNA of the CDR3: TGTGCCAGTAGTATGCCCGGGGGGCCTTCCTACAATGAGCAGTTCTTC.